This is a list of T cell receptor beta chains from one sample in a study of identical twins. TCRdb reanalysed the 5' RACE reads using MiXCR and keeps one entry per CDR3 protein. Here the sample spans about 730,000 distinct CDR3 sequences, 21% being singletons. This sample was also put to use in a study of T cells expressing NK-cell markers.

Sequences were obtained from PBMCs. These receptors came from a woman aged 18 to 35 in good health. Each CDR3 is given without its conserved first and last residue. The D gene is left open where the match is weak.

j_call d_call v_call cdr3_aa
TRBJ2-3 NA TRBV20-1 SALTGSGTDTQY
TRBJ1-2 NA TRBV20-1 SATGAYGYT
TRBJ1-1 TRBD1 TRBV6-5 ASSLVRDRGLNTEAF
TRBJ1-1 NA TRBV5-1 ASSLLRSRANTEAF
TRBJ2-7 TRBD1 TRBV7-2 ASSFGSTGGPYEQY
TRBJ2-5 NA TRBV24-1 AIAERDQETQY
TRBJ2-1 NA TRBV29-1 SVAGTRLYNEQF
TRBJ2-1 NA TRBV5-1 ASSGWDQGTGEQF
TRBJ2-1 NA TRBV4-1 ASSHKVPSASQF
TRBJ2-7 NA TRBV20-1 SASRATRGEQY
TRBJ2-7 NA TRBV6-5 ASSYSLGVPYEQY
TRBJ2-3 TRBD2 TRBV4-3 ASSHGTSGSDTQY
TRBJ2-1 TRBD2 TRBV5-1 ATSATSGKTQF
TRBJ2-1 TRBD2 TRBV27 ASSSSGLAHREQF
TRBJ2-6 NA TRBV12-3/TRBV12-4 ASFGGAGANVLT
TRBJ2-7 NA TRBV7-9 ASSFGDYEQY
TRBJ1-1 NA TRBV29-1 SVAGTRNTEAF
TRBJ2-3 NA TRBV29-1 SATKDSTDTQY
TRBJ2-3 TRBD2 TRBV20-1 SAAKLAGGEATQY
TRBJ1-1 TRBD1 TRBV29-1 SVKGAVTEAF
TRBJ1-5 TRBD1 TRBV7-9 ASSSQGRNQPQH
TRBJ2-7 NA TRBV12-3/TRBV12-4 ASSSGTVYYEQY
TRBJ2-7 NA TRBV29-1 SVEPGVGRGEQY